The present entry profiles one T cell receptor (beta chain) with its context. This sample is part of a study of control samples from healthy donors and cancer patients. Clones were sequenced by immunoSEQ multiplex PCR, and TCRdb holds only the in-frame ones, with some missing. The sample shows 100,000 or so clones, 83% of them seen only once. J was trimmed by 3 bases and V by 4 bases; bases with no gene match: 5. The CDR3 has 16 residues. Germline CDR1 and CDR2: MNHEY and SVGEGT. The genes are TRBV6-2 or TRBV6-3 and TRBJ2-2, with TRBD2 matching over 10 bases. The sample was blood. The TCR originated in a woman aged 45-59 years in good health. The CDR3 sequence: CASSSALAGDTGELFF. The CDR3, as DNA: TGTGCCAGCAGTTCAGCTCTAGCGGGAGACACCGGGGAGCTGTTTTTT.